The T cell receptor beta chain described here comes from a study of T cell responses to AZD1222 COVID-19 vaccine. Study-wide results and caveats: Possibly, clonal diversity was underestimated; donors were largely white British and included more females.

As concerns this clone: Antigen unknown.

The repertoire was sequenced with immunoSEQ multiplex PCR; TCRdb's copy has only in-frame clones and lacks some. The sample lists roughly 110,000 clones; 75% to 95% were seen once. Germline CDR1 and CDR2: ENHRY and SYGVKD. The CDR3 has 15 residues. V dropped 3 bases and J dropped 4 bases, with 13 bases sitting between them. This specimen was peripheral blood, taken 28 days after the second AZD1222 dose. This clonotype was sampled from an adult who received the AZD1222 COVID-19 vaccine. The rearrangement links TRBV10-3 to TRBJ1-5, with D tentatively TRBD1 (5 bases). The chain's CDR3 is CAISERGGPNQPQHF. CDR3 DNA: TGTGCCATCAGTGAAAGGGGAGGGCCAAATCAGCCCCAGCATTTT.